A selection of T cell receptor beta chains follows, all from one sample in a study of T cells in Graves' hyperthyroidism and ophthalmopathy. TCRdb analysed the multiplex PCR reads with MiXCR anew, one entry per CDR3 protein. The sample yields about 600,000 distinct CDR3 sequences, approximately 16% seen once. Sequencing was carried out using blood. The receptors were gathered from a woman between 40 and 55 years old with Graves' ophthalmopathy. Both conserved end residues are part of each CDR3. The D gene is left open where the match is weak. Clone size is given for some rows only: seen once, a few or many times, or a class if the clone is expanded.

CASSRTSASYNEQFF | TGTGCCAGCAGCCGTACTAGTGCCTCCTACAATGAGCAGTTCTTC | TRBJ2-1 | TRBV7-3 | . | many
CASSPKQYNEQFF | TGTGCCAGTTCCCCCAAACAATACAATGAGCAGTTCTTC | TRBJ2-1 | TRBV19 | . | .
CASSITPNSNQPQHF | TGTGCCAGTAGTATAACTCCAAATAGCAATCAGCCCCAGCATTTT | TRBJ1-5 | TRBV19 | . | .
CASSAYRDQETQYF | TGTGCCAGCTCAGCTTACCGGGATCAAGAGACCCAGTACTTC | TRBJ2-5 | TRBV18 | . | many
CSASSYGYTF | TGCAGTGCTAGTAGTTATGGCTACACCTTC | TRBJ1-2 | TRBV20-1 | . | .
CASSGQGLNTEAFF | TGTGCCAGCAGTGGGCAGGGTCTGAACACTGAAGCTTTCTTT | TRBJ1-1 | TRBV2 | . | many
CSVTSGTGSYEQYF | TGCAGTGTTACCTCCGGGACAGGTTCCTACGAGCAGTACTTC | TRBJ2-7 | TRBV20-1 | TRBD1 | few
CSATPPRGSYNEQFF | TGCAGTGCTACCCCCCCGCGAGGATCGTACAATGAGCAGTTCTTC | TRBJ2-1 | TRBV20-1 | . | few
CASSPGGMTGSQETQYF | TGCGCCAGCAGCCCTGGAGGGATGACAGGGTCCCAAGAGACCCAGTACTTC | TRBJ2-5 | TRBV5-1 | . | few
CASKTGLAGDTDTQYF | TGTGCCAGCAAAACGGGACTAGCGGGAGACACAGATACGCAGTATTTT | TRBJ2-3 | TRBV2 | TRBD2 | .
CASSLRESSEAFF | TGTGCCAGCAGTCTCCGTGAATCCTCCGAAGCTTTCTTT | TRBJ1-1 | TRBV12-3/TRBV12-4 | . | many
CSARASGQIYGYTF | TGCAGTGCTAGGGCCTCGGGACAGATCTATGGCTACACCTTC | TRBJ1-2 | TRBV20-1 | TRBD1 | few
CASSLSRGAGELFF | TGTGCCAGCAGTTTGAGCCGGGGGGCCGGGGAGCTGTTTTTT | TRBJ2-2 | TRBV28 | TRBD2 | many
CVSSQGGQGGQPQHF | TGCGTCAGCAGCCAAGGGGGACAGGGCGGGCAGCCCCAGCATTTT | TRBJ1-5 | TRBV4-1 | TRBD1 | .
CASTLGSASLTDTQYF | TGTGCCAGCACCTTAGGGTCCGCGTCCCTCACAGATACGCAGTATTTT | TRBJ2-3 | TRBV27 | . | many
CAWKKGMRFSSYNEQFF | TGTGCCTGGAAGAAAGGGATGCGCTTCAGCTCCTACAATGAGCAGTTCTTC | TRBJ2-1 | TRBV30 | . | few
CASTPGTAATGELFF | TGTGCCAGCACCCCGGGGACAGCCGCCACCGGGGAGCTGTTTTTT | TRBJ2-2 | TRBV12-3/TRBV12-4 | TRBD1 | many
CSARGGPGPYEQYF | TGCAGTGCTAGGGGGGGACCCGGGCCCTACGAGCAGTACTTC | TRBJ2-7 | TRBV20-1 | . | many
CASSLEATYNEQFF | TGTGCCAGCAGCTTGGAGGCTACCTACAATGAGCAGTTCTTC | TRBJ2-1 | TRBV11-2 | . | few
CASSQVGNPGNTIYF | TGTGCCAGCAGCCAAGTTGGCAACCCTGGAAACACCATATATTTT | TRBJ1-3 | TRBV3-1 | . | .
CASSQEDGGAGNEQFF | TGTGCCAGCAGCCAAGAAGACGGGGGGGCCGGGAATGAGCAGTTCTTC | TRBJ2-1 | TRBV4-2 | TRBD2 | .
CASSPRTTRSGEQFF | TGTGCCAGCAGCCCCCGGACTACCCGAAGTGGTGAGCAGTTCTTC | TRBJ2-1 | TRBV7-9 | . | few
CASSYSTSVLDPYEQYF | TGTGCCAGCAGTTACTCGACCTCCGTACTAGATCCCTACGAGCAGTACTTC | TRBJ2-7 | TRBV6-2/TRBV6-3 | . | few
CASSPNSFGDTEAFF | TGTGCCAGCAGCCCAAACAGTTTCGGGGACACTGAAGCTTTCTTT | TRBJ1-1 | TRBV7-6 | . | .
CASSSARGQFF | TGTGCCAGCAGTTCTGCCCGGGGGCAGTTCTTC | TRBJ2-1 | TRBV27 | . | .
CASSRAGGNTGELFF | TGTGCCAGCAGCAGAGCGGGAGGGAACACCGGGGAGCTGTTTTTT | TRBJ2-2 | TRBV12-3/TRBV12-4 | TRBD2 | .
CASSSAGTRAYNEQFF | TGTGCCAGCAGCTCCGCCGGGACTAGGGCTTACAATGAGCAGTTCTTC | TRBJ2-1 | TRBV7-9 | TRBD2 | many
CASSLALGSTQYF | TGTGCCAGCAGCTTAGCCCTAGGATCTACGCAGTATTTT | TRBJ2-3 | TRBV7-2 | . | .
CASSLGSTGVLGQYF | TGTGCCAGCAGCTTAGGATCGACGGGAGTCTTGGGGCAGTACTTC | TRBJ2-7 | TRBV7-2 | . | .
CASSRLEGWSDTQYF | TGTGCCAGCTCCCGACTAGAGGGATGGTCAGATACGCAGTATTTT | TRBJ2-3 | TRBV18 | . | many
CASSQVLQGDNEQFF | TGCGCCAGCAGCCAAGTCTTACAGGGGGACAATGAGCAGTTCTTC | TRBJ2-1 | TRBV4-1 | TRBD1 | few
CASSEARGSSGNTIYF | TGTGCCAGCAGTGAAGCGCGCGGGAGCTCTGGAAACACCATATATTTT | TRBJ1-3 | TRBV2 | . | many
CASSPGQIYTGELFF | TGTGCCAGCAGCCCGGGACAGATTTACACCGGGGAGCTGTTTTTT | TRBJ2-2 | TRBV12-3/TRBV12-4 | TRBD1 | few
CASSLFSGRESEQYF | TGTGCCAGCAGTTTGTTTTCAGGGCGGGAGTCCGAGCAGTACTTC | TRBJ2-7 | TRBV12-3/TRBV12-4 | TRBD2 | .
CASTASTDTQYF | TGCGCCAGCACCGCTAGCACAGATACGCAGTATTTT | TRBJ2-3 | TRBV5-1 | . | many
CASSAETGGYTEAFF | TGTGCCAGCAGTGCCGAGACAGGGGGCTACACTGAAGCTTTCTTT | TRBJ1-1 | TRBV28 | TRBD1 | .
CSASGLGGYTF | TGCAGTGCTAGCGGACTCGGGGGCTACACCTTC | TRBJ1-2 | TRBV20-1 | . | .
CSARGGTQPQHF | TGCAGTGCTAGGGGAGGGACTCAGCCCCAGCATTTT | TRBJ1-5 | TRBV20-1 | . | .
CASLHSSGGASYNEQFF | TGTGCCAGCCTTCACTCTAGCGGGGGGGCGTCCTACAATGAGCAGTTCTTC | TRBJ2-1 | TRBV19 | TRBD2 | few